This T cell receptor beta chain stems from a study of T cell repertoires in cytomegalovirus infection. Overall study: Newly reported HLA-C-restricted and thoroughly characterized HLA-B-restricted CMV epitopes were employed.

Each CDR3 protein gets one entry after TCRdb re-called the reads with MiXCR. The profile shows around 570,000 distinct CDR3 sequences, roughly 42% of them singletons. As for this clonotype: The antigen is undetermined.

This CDR3 comprises 12 residues. Deletions cut 11 bases from V and 6 bases from J, with 16 bases between. CDR1 and CDR2 (germline): MNHEY, SVGAGI. This TCR was sampled from a human donor in good health (CMV status not recorded). Some clones in this sample may be carry-over from other donors' samples. V usage is TRBV6-5 and J usage is TRBJ1-2; no clear D. This material consisted of cultured PBMCs, taken from culture after CMV antigen stimulation. The CDR3 region is CASRVGADGYTF. CDR3 nucleotide sequence: TGTGCCTCGAGGGTTGGAGCTGATGGCTACACCTTC.